The source of this T cell receptor (beta chain) is a study of identical twins. The CDR3 has 13 residues. V shed 0 bases and J shed 5 bases, with 10 bases lying between them. Germline V CDR1 and CDR2: DFQATT, SNEGSKA (reference sequence). TCRdb called the 5' RACE reads again in MiXCR, with one record for every CDR3 protein. The sample has 450,000 or so distinct CDR3 sequences, 20% to 25% seen once. General study points: Within twin pairs, the out-of-frame alpha sequences they shared showed excess low generation probability.

Turning to this clonotype: Its antigen is unknown.

These data also featured in a second study, about T cells expressing NK-cell markers.

Sequences were obtained from CD4+ T cells sorted from blood. This sequence joins TRBV20-1 and TRBJ2-5, with D perhaps matching TRBD1 (6 bases). The receptor was isolated from a woman aged 18-35 years in good health. The CDR3 coding sequence is TGCAGTGCTAGAGAGGGGGCCCTCGAGACCCAGTACTTC. Translating it yields CSAREGALETQYF.